Listed below are T cell receptor beta chains from one sample, sequenced in a study of T cell changes during pregnancy in multiple sclerosis. Sequencing used immunoSEQ multiplex PCR; TCRdb keeps in-frame clones, though not all of them. In the table there are about 74,000 clones, approximately 86% of which are singletons. Here the sequenced sample was peripheral blood, taken before pregnancy. These receptors all stem from a female donor with multiple sclerosis, enrolled in a pregnancy study. Each CDR3 is given with its conserved first and last residue. A row's size may be missing; if present it is once, few, many or a size class.

cdr3_length v_call clone_size cdr3_aa
11 TRBV7-9 . CASSDTGRGNF
13 TRBV11-2 . CASSLGPDNEQFF
14 TRBV5-1 . CASSRDSFNYGYTF
15 TRBV7-2 . CASSMTGTDNEKLFF
15 TRBV18 . CASSPGLAGDNEQFF
15 TRBV30 . CAWSISGSGADTQYF
17 TRBV5-6 . CASSLGLAGGSTDTQYF
14 TRBV7-2 . CASRSGQGEYGYTF
15 TRBV28 . CASLNPGQGYFGYTF
14 TRBV19 . CASRNTGGPYEQYF
11 TRBV29-1 . CSVDGGTEAFF
15 TRBV6-5 . CASNIQGQSTDTQYF
13 TRBV30 . CAWTPGATGELFF
14 TRBV7-2 few CASSAGLAGETQYF
15 TRBV11-2 . CASSRLAGFGDEQFF
12 TRBV18 few CASSLLGGELFF
14 TRBV18 . CASSPSGLTYEQYF
16 TRBV7-9 . CASSSIGGAMNTEAFF
15 TRBV25-1 . CASRSDYPVQEPQYF
18 TRBV30 . CAWSGPTRQGVPTYEQYF
14 TRBV13 . CASSYRLVGEKLFF
16 TRBV27 many CASSSNRVSNTGELFF
11 TRBV7-9 few CASRRDSPLHF
13 TRBV9 . CASSVLQGYGYTF
15 TRBV7-7 . CASSLAGQGGETQYF
15 TRBV15 . CATSRGPTGSETQYF